Below, 2 T cell receptor beta chains from the same sample are listed, as sequenced in a study of CD8+ T cells in alopecia areata. The treatment was: oral pan-JAK inhibitor, 5-10 mg twice daily. Following extraction, RNA underwent reverse transcription to cDNA, which served as the sequencing template. Data came from immunoSEQ multiplex PCR; TCRdb stores just in-frame clones and leaves some out. Altogether approximately 200,000 clones are present, roughly 44% being singletons, with the ten largest covering over 2%. Material: CD4+ T cells sorted from blood, obtained at approximately week 37, from a patient treated with tofacitinib. The receptors stem from a human donor with alopecia areata.

The rearrangement links TRBV10-3 to TRBJ2-5; D gene uncertain. In germline, CDR1 is ENHRY, CDR2 SYGVKD. The V end was cut by 4 bases, the J end by 5 bases, with 8 bases between. The CDR3 covers 12 residues. CDR3 nucleotides: TGTGCCATCAGTGGTCAGAGGGAGACCCAGTACTTC. This sequence encodes CAISGQRETQYF.

The DNA for the CDR3 is TGCAGCGCCCGGACAGAAACTTTCTATGGCTACACCTTC. Its protein product is CSARTETFYGYTF. The chain joins TRBV29-1 to TRBJ1-2, with D possibly TRBD1 on 6 matching bases. Germline CDR1 and CDR2: SQVTM and ANQGSEA. V gave up 7 bases and J gave up 4 bases, with 16 bases separating them. This CDR3 is built from 13 residues.